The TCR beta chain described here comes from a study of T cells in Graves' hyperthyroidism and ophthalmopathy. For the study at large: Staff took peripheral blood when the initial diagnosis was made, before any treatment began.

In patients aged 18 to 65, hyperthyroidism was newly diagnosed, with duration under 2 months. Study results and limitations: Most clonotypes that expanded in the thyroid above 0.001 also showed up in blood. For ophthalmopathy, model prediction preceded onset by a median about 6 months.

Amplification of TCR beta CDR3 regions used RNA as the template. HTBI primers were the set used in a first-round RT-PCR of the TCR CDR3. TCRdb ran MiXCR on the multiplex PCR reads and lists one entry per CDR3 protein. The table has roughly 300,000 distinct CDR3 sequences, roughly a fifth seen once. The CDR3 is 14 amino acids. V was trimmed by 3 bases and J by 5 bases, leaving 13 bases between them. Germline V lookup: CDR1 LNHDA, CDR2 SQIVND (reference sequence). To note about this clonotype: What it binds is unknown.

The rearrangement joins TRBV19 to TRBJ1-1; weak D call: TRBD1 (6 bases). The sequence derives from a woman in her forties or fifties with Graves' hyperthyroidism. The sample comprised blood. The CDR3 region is CASSIAVRGTEAFF. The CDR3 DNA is TGTGCCAGTAGTATTGCGGTGAGGGGGACTGAAGCTTTCTTT.